The sequence of this T cell receptor (beta chain) was determined in a study of vaccination effects on CD4 cells after COVID-19. The germline V gene has CDR1 MNHEY and CDR2 SVGAGI. The V gene end was trimmed by 6 bases and the J gene end by 5 bases; junction bases not matched to a gene: 7. The CDR3 extends over 14 amino acids. After expansion with viral peptide pools in the ViraFEST assay, antigen-specific CD4+ T cells were sequenced. Culture lasted 10 days before CD4+ T cell isolation. The healthy vaccine recipients, who had no prior SARS-CoV-2 infection, showed negative nucleocapsid antibodies. For each well, roughly 2 million PBMC were cultured with roughly 11 IU/ml IL-2 and around 9.6 ug/ml peptides. Only one count was recorded for this clone. Its antigen remains unknown. TCRdb keeps only in-frame clones here, not all; method: immunoSEQ multiplex PCR. The sample consists of 50,000 or so clones, roughly three quarters of them appearing once.

The material was CD4+ T cells from PBMCs cultured with HCoV-OC43 spike peptides, obtained before COVID-19 vaccination. Described subset: HCoV-OC43 spike overlapping peptide pool stimulation. The TCR was taken from a human donor who received a COVID-19 vaccine. The chain links TRBV6-5 to TRBJ2-3; 8 bases are shared with TRBD1. CDR3 in amino acids: CASRGRTGRDTQYF. The CDR3 DNA reads as TGTGCCAGCAGGGGAAGGACAGGGCGAGATACGCAGTATTTT.